The 22 T cell receptor beta chains below all came from one sample that was sequenced in a study of cytomegalovirus exposure and HLA in healthy donors. This PCR relied on a set of 60 Vbeta primers and 13 Jbeta primers. Data came from immunoSEQ multiplex PCR; TCRdb stores just in-frame clones and leaves some out. This table holds roughly 190,000 clones, roughly 80% found once. The sample was PBMCs. The source of these receptors is a man aged 45-65 years in good health and CMV-seronegative.

This clone was observed a handful of times. The chain uses TRBV4-3 and TRBJ1-4; no reliable D call. The CDR3 totals 13 residues. V was trimmed by 1 base and J by 6 bases, leaving 6 bases between them. Germline lookup yields CDR1 LGHNA and CDR2 YSLEER. The chain's CDR3 is CASSQGGDEKLFF. DNA for the CDR3: TGCGCCAGCAGCCAAGGAGGCGATGAAAAACTGTTTTTT.

This clone was observed a few times. The chain carries TRBV4-1 and TRBJ2-1; D may be TRBD2 (6 bases). Trimming took off 2 bases at V and 0 bases at J, with 14 bases between the two ends. This CDR3 is built from 17 residues. Germline V CDR1 and CDR2: MGHRA, YSYEKL. CDR3 DNA sequence: TGCGCCAGCAGCCAATTCGGGGGTCAGAGCTCCTACAATGAGCAGTTCTTC. It is translated as CASSQFGGQSSYNEQFF.

The rearrangement links TRBV10-1 to TRBJ2-3; D might be TRBD2 (6 bases). This CDR3 region has 13 residues. The ends were cut back, 9 bases at V and 3 bases at J, with 13 bases in the middle. CDR1 and CDR2 (germline): WNHNN, SYGVQD (reference sequence). DNA of the CDR3: TGCGCCAGTTCGGAGGGTCCGACAGATACGCAGTATTTT. It is translated as CASSEGPTDTQYF.

This chain joins TRBV27 and TRBJ1-2, with 8 bases aligning to TRBD1. CDR3 length: 13 residues. The V segment lost 5 bases and the J segment 6 bases; nucleotides outside the gene matches: 5. Germline V gene data show CDR1 as MNHEY and CDR2 as SMNVEV (reference sequence). The chain's CDR3 is CASSQGQGHGYTF. DNA for the CDR3: TGTGCCAGCAGTCAAGGACAGGGTCATGGCTACACCTTC.

In this sample, this clone turned up a few times. This rearrangement joins TRBV6-4 to TRBJ2-3; maybe TRBD1 (6 bases). Trimming cost V 5 bases and J 7 bases, with 13 bases left between them. CDR3 length: 13 residues. The germline V gene has CDR1 MRHNA and CDR2 SNTAGT. The CDR3 DNA sequence: TGTGCCAGCAGTCTGGACAGAGCCAATACGCAGTATTTT. It specifies CASSLDRANTQYF.

This chain uses TRBV9 with TRBJ2-2; D uncertain. V gave up 6 bases and J gave up 1 base, with 4 bases separating them. The CDR3 loop spans 12 amino acids. The V gene's germline CDR1 is SGDLS and CDR2 YYNGEE. CDR3 coding DNA: TGTGCCAGCACGGGGAACACCGGGGAGCTGTTTTTT. Translating gives CASTGNTGELFF. Full variable domain (missing parts from reference TRBV9 and TRBJ2-2): DSGVTQTPKHLITATGQRVTLRCSPRSGDLSVYWYQQSLDQGLQFLIQYYNGEERAKGNILERFSAQQFPDLHSELNLSSLELGDSALYFCASTGNTGELFFGEGSRLTVL.

This rearrangement joins TRBV6-5 to TRBJ2-3; TRBD1 aligns across 7 bases. From germline, CDR1 is MNHEY and CDR2 SVGAGI. This CDR3 is built from 15 residues. V gave up 6 bases and J gave up 5 bases; unmatched junction bases: 11. CDR3 protein: CASSHGTGEGDTQYF. CDR3 nucleotides: TGTGCCAGCAGCCACGGCACAGGGGAAGGAGATACGCAGTATTTT.

This rearrangement joins TRBV28 to TRBJ1-6; 7 nucleotides match TRBD1. The ends lost 4 bases at V and 6 bases at J; junction bases unmatched: 3. CDR1 and CDR2 (germline): MDHEN, SYDVKM. This CDR3 has 14 residues. The CDR3 DNA reads as TGTGCCAGCAGTTCCCGGGACAGTAATTCACCCCTCCACTTT. This gives the protein CASSSRDSNSPLHF.

The chain employs TRBV4-3 and TRBJ1-2; a weak D match, TRBD1 (5 bases). Trimming removed 8 bases from V and 8 bases from J, with 24 bases in between. This CDR3 has 15 residues. Germline loops: CDR1 LGHNA, CDR2 YSLEER. CDR3: CASSPDQGLGDGYTF. The CDR3 DNA reads TGCGCCAGCTCTCCCGATCAGGGCCTCGGAGACGGCTACACCTTC.

J is TRBJ1-2 and V is TRBV6-5; unclear D gene. The germline CDR1 and CDR2 sequences are MNHEY and SVGAGI. The CDR3 covers 14 residues. V dropped 0 bases and J dropped 4 bases, with 9 bases sitting between them. CDR3 coding DNA: TGTGCCAGCAGTTACTCCAAACTTAGCTATGGCTACACCTTC. This codes for CASSYSKLSYGYTF.

Note on this clone: A read error may account for a junction end that differs from germline. V and J are TRBV18 and TRBJ1-2, with 9 bases aligning to TRBD1. The CDR3 runs 14 residues. Germline V gives CDR1 KGHSH, CDR2 LQKENI. The CDR3 spells CASSPWDRVWGYAF. DNA for the CDR3: TGTGCCAGCTCACCCTGGGACAGGGTTTGGGGCTACGCCTTC. Combining the CDR3 with reference TRBV18 and TRBJ1-2 gives the whole variable domain NAGVMQNPRHLVRRRGQEARLRCSPMKGHSHVYWYRQLPEEGLKFMVYLQKENIIDESGMPKERFSAEFPKEGPSILRIQQVVRGDSAAYFCASSPWDRVWGYAFGSGTRLTVV.

The chain carries TRBV7-9 and TRBJ1-2; 7 bases map to TRBD1. Germline loops: CDR1 SEHNR, CDR2 FQNEAQ (reference sequence). The CDR3 has 14 amino acids. Trimming at V came to 5 bases and at J to 2 bases, leaving 5 bases not matched to a gene. The CDR3 protein is CASSRQGPNYGYTF. CDR3 coding DNA: TGTGCCAGCAGCCGACAGGGTCCAAACTATGGCTACACCTTC.

This clone was seen only a few times. The chain is built from TRBV2 and TRBJ2-1; 8 bases align to TRBD2. Trimming took 2 bases from V and 0 from J; bases not matched to a gene: 12. This CDR3 has 19 residues. Germline values: CDR1 SNHLY, CDR2 FYNNEI. The chain's CDR3 is CASSEHPAGALSSYNEQFF. The CDR3 DNA sequence: TGTGCCAGCAGTGAACATCCAGCGGGGGCCCTTAGCTCCTACAATGAGCAGTTCTTC.

The rearrangement links TRBV7-2 to TRBJ1-6; D unresolved. CDR1 and CDR2 (germline): SGHTA, FQGNSA. CDR3 length: 13 residues. Trimming pared 5 bases from V and 15 bases from J, leaving 17 bases between. The CDR3 DNA sequence: TGTGCCAGCAGCCCCGGCGGGCTGGGAGTCCTCCACTTT. It encodes CASSPGGLGVLHF.

The rearrangement joins TRBV6-5 to TRBJ2-7; 12 bases fit TRBD2. Trimming took 2 bases from V and 3 from J; bases not matched to a gene: 2. The CDR3 runs 15 residues. From germline, CDR1 is MNHEY and CDR2 SVGAGI. For the CDR3, the DNA is TGTGCCAGCAGTTACCCGACTAGCGGGGGCTACGAGCAGTACTTC. It encodes CASSYPTSGGYEQYF.

CDR3 sequence (DNA): TGTGCCAGCAGCCAACAGGGGGCCACTGAAGCTTTCTTT. Its protein is CASSQQGATEAFF. The rearrangement links TRBV7-2 to TRBJ1-1, with 9 bases identical to TRBD1. The CDR3 is 13 residues long. With V trimmed by 5 bases and J by 4 bases, 2 bases remained unmatched. Germline CDR1 and CDR2: SGHTA and FQGNSA.

This chain uses TRBV6-5 with TRBJ1-5; D remains ambiguous. The CDR3 extends over 15 amino acids. V was pared by 5 bases and J by 4 bases, with 15 bases between. Germline CDR1 and CDR2: MNHEY and SVGAGI. CDR3 coding DNA: TGTGCCAGCAGTCCCCTCCGGGGAACTAATCAGCCCCAGCATTTT. Amino acid sequence: CASSPLRGTNQPQHF.

The genes are TRBV19 and TRBJ2-7; D ambiguous. The ends were cut back, 6 bases at V and 6 bases at J, with 12 bases in the middle. The V gene's germline CDR1 is LNHDA and CDR2 SQIVND (reference sequence). This CDR3 comprises 12 residues. The DNA of the CDR3 is TGTGCCAGTAGGATTAGTACGGGCGAGCAGTACTTC. Translation gives CASRISTGEQYF.

The rearrangement links TRBV4-2 to TRBJ2-3, with 7 bases identical to TRBD1. CDR1 is LGHNA, CDR2 YNFKEQ, per germline. V lost 6 bases to trimming and J lost 5 bases; unmatched junction nucleotides: 14. This CDR3 comprises 16 residues. The CDR3 reads CASSPLYRGIEDTQYF. Written as DNA, the CDR3 is TGTGCCAGCAGTCCTCTATACAGGGGAATTGAAGATACGCAGTATTTT.

This clone was seen once. An end of the junction differs from the germline gene, which may be a read error. The genes are TRBV7-9 and TRBJ1-1; possible D gene TRBD1, 5 bases. Germline assignment: CDR1 SEHNR and CDR2 FQNEAQ (reference sequence). The CDR3 runs to 13 residues. CDR3 amino acids: CSSSLGAGTEAFF. The CDR3 nucleotides read TGTTCCAGCAGCTTAGGGGCGGGCACTGAAGCTTTCTTT.

The chain uses TRBV25-1 and TRBJ1-1; 10 bases match TRBD1. CDR1 and CDR2 (germline): MGHDK, SYGVNS. J gave up 11 bases and V 8 bases, and 14 bases lay outside the gene matches. The CDR3 is made up of 14 amino acids. The CDR3 here is CASEGSPGQGHAFF. The CDR3 coding sequence is TGTGCCAGCGAGGGTTCTCCGGGACAGGGGCATGCTTTCTTT. The complete variable domain, with remaining parts taken from reference TRBV25-1 and TRBJ1-1, reads EADIYQTPRYLVIGTGKKITLECSQTMGHDKMYWYQQDPGMELHLIHYSYGVNSTEKGDLSSESTVSRIRTEHFPLTLESARPSHTSQYLCASEGSPGQGHAFFGQGTRLTVV.

This clone came up once. This chain joins TRBV6-6 and TRBJ1-5; 7 bases line up with TRBD1. The CDR3 extends over 16 amino acids. Germline V gives CDR1 MNHNY, CDR2 SVGAGI (reference sequence). Losses at the gene ends were 6 bases for V and 2 bases for J; bases not matched to a gene: 10. CDR3 protein: CASSLGQAGGNQPQHF. CDR3 coding DNA: TGTGCCAGCAGCCTTGGACAGGCCGGGGGCAATCAGCCCCAGCATTTT.